These T cell receptor beta chains were read from a single sample in a study of T cell repertoires in ileal Crohn's disease. Measured with immunoSEQ multiplex PCR; TCRdb has only the in-frame clones, and not every one. Of approximately 5,100 clones in the sample, around 85% were seen once. Sequences were obtained from ileal tissue. Source of these receptors: an adult with Crohn's disease. Both conserved end residues are part of each CDR3. D genes are given only for firm matches. Size tells how often a clone was seen (once, few, many) or the class of an expanded clone, and some rows leave it out.

size,J,V,D,DNA,CDR3
few,TRBJ2-3,TRBV4-1,TRBD1,TGCGCCAGCAGCCAGGACAGGGAGGGCACAGATACGCAGTATTTT,CASSQDREGTDTQYF
-,TRBJ2-5,TRBV5-1,-,TGCGCCAGTAAGGCGGGGTTACAAGAGACCCAGTACTTC,CASKAGLQETQYF
-,TRBJ2-5,TRBV5-1,TRBD2,TGCGCCAGCAGCTTCGGGACTAGCGGGGGTGAGACCCAGTACTTC,CASSFGTSGGETQYF
-,TRBJ2-2,TRBV7-9,-,TGTGCCAGCAGCCGTGGACTTGCCGGGGAGCTGTTTTTT,CASSRGLAGELFF
-,TRBJ2-2,TRBV5-1,-,TGCGCCAGCAGCTTTTCGGGGATTGAGAACACCGGGGAGCTGTTTTTT,CASSFSGIENTGELFF
few,TRBJ2-2,TRBV7-2,-,TGTGCCAGCAGTTTTCGACAGGAGAGTGCCGGGGAGCTGTTTTTT,CASSFRQESAGELFF
-,TRBJ2-7,TRBV5-4,-,TGTGCCAGCAACTCCGACAGCGAGCAGTACTTC,CASNSDSEQYF
-,TRBJ1-2,TRBV4-1,-,TGCGCCAGCAGCCTAAAAAGGGACTACAACAGTGGCTACACCTTC,CASSLKRDYNSGYTF
once,TRBJ1-3,TRBV19,TRBD1,TGTGCCAGTCGCGGACAGGCAATCTCTGGAAACACCATATATTTT,CASRGQAISGNTIYF
once,TRBJ1-2,TRBV27,-,TGTGCCAGCAGCTCGGATCCAAGGGGATTGGGGGGCTACACCTTC,CASSSDPRGLGGYTF
-,TRBJ1-1,TRBV29-1,-,TGCAGCGGGGTCAGGGGTGCTGAAGCTTTCTTT,CSGVRGAEAFF
-,TRBJ1-6,TRBV29-1,-,TGCAGCGTCCGGGACTATAATTCACCCCTCCACTTT,CSVRDYNSPLHF
-,TRBJ1-4,TRBV6-1,-,TGTGCCAGCTGGGCAGGGCGAGCCCGAAATGAAAAACTGTTTTTT,CASWAGRARNEKLFF
-,TRBJ2-7,TRBV20-1,TRBD2,TGCAGTGCTGGGGGGGCCTACGAGCAGTACTTC,CSAGGAYEQYF
-,TRBJ1-6,TRBV28,-,TGTGCCAGCAGTTTTCCCCAGGATTCACCCCTCCACTTT,CASSFPQDSPLHF
once,TRBJ2-6,TRBV5-5,-,TGTGCCAGCAGCCCAGGGGTATCTGGGGCCAACGTCCTGACTTTC,CASSPGVSGANVLTF
-,TRBJ1-2,TRBV5-4,-,TGTGCCAGCAGCTTAACGACAACTTATGGCTACACCTTC,CASSLTTTYGYTF
-,TRBJ1-5,TRBV5-1,-,TGCGCCAGCAGCTGGGAAGCCAGGGGCGAGATTCAGCCCCAGCATTTT,CASSWEARGEIQPQHF
-,TRBJ1-2,TRBV28,TRBD1,TGTGCCAGCAGTTTATCGGGACAGGCGAATAACTATGGCTACACCTTC,CASSLSGQANNYGYTF
-,TRBJ1-2,TRBV23-1,TRBD1,TGCGCCAGCAGTCAATCCAAAGACAGGGACCTCGGCTACACCTTC,CASSQSKDRDLGYTF
-,TRBJ1-4,TRBV30,-,TGTGCCTGGAGAAGGCAGGGGACTGAAAAACTGTTTTTT,CAWRRQGTEKLFF
-,TRBJ2-7,TRBV9,TRBD2,TGTGCCAGCAGCGTTACGGGGGGGCCGTACGAGCAGTACTTC,CASSVTGGPYEQYF
-,TRBJ1-1,TRBV4-1,TRBD1,TGCGCCAGCAGCCGACAGGGGACGAGGGGAGACACTGAAGCTTTCTTT,CASSRQGTRGDTEAFF
-,TRBJ1-6,TRBV18,-,TGTGCCAGCTCACCAGGGGAGTCAGGAAATAATTCACCCCTCCACTTT,CASSPGESGNNSPLHF
-,TRBJ2-1,TRBV7-3,TRBD2,TGTGCCAGCAGCTTACTCGGACTAGCGGGGGGCAATGAGCAGTTCTTC,CASSLLGLAGGNEQFF
-,TRBJ2-5,TRBV5-1,TRBD1,TGCGCCAGCAGCTTGGCCACAGGGGGCATTCAAGGGACCCAGTACTTC,CASSLATGGIQGTQYF
-,TRBJ1-1,TRBV6-5,-,TGTGCCAGCAGCTTAGCGGGACCTGGAGGCACTGAAGCTTTCTTT,CASSLAGPGGTEAFF
few,TRBJ1-5,TRBV19,TRBD1,TGTGCCAGTAGTTGGGGGACAGGGCGCAATCAGCCCCAGCATTTT,CASSWGTGRNQPQHF
-,TRBJ1-6,TRBV5-1,-,TGCGCCAGCAGTGAGAATAATTCACCCCTCCACTTT,CASSENNSPLHF
-,TRBJ2-3,TRBV6-4,TRBD2,TGTGCCAGCAGTGACGGGCTAGCGGGGAACGGGGATACGCAGTATTTT,CASSDGLAGNGDTQYF
-,TRBJ2-3,TRBV9,TRBD2,TGTGCCAGCAGCGGGAGCGGGGTGCCTTCAGATACGCAGTATTTT,CASSGSGVPSDTQYF
-,TRBJ2-7,TRBV20-1,TRBD2,TGCAGTGGGACGGGGGGGCACGAGCAGTACTTC,CSGTGGHEQYF
-,TRBJ1-2,TRBV5-1,-,TGCGCCAGCAGCTTGGGGGCAGACGGCTACACCTTC,CASSLGADGYTF
few,TRBJ2-1,TRBV7-6,TRBD1,TGTGCCAGCAGCCTAGGACAGGGGGACTACAATGAGCAGTTCTTC,CASSLGQGDYNEQFF
-,TRBJ1-5,TRBV6-6,-,TGTGCCAGCAGTTACTCGGAGGGGCAGCCCCAGCATTTT,CASSYSEGQPQHF
-,TRBJ2-7,TRBV18,-,TGTGCCAGCTCAGAACTCGACTACGAGCAGTACTTC,CASSELDYEQYF
-,TRBJ1-2,TRBV5-5,-,TGTGCCAGCAGCCCCTCCAGTTCTGTCTTCACCTTC,CASSPSSSVFTF
-,TRBJ1-1,TRBV5-1,-,TGCGCCAGCAGAGAAGGGGTGGTGGCTGAAGCTTTCTTT,CASREGVVAEAFF
-,TRBJ1-5,TRBV5-1,-,TGCGCCAGCAGCATACGACAGGTCAATCAGCCCCAGCATTTT,CASSIRQVNQPQHF
-,TRBJ2-3,TRBV2,-,TGTGCCAGCAGTGAGATGGTAGGACTTAGCACAGATACGCAGTATTTT,CASSEMVGLSTDTQYF
-,TRBJ2-6,TRBV27,-,TGTGCCAGCAGTTTTACTGGGGCCAACGTCCTGACTTTC,CASSFTGANVLTF
few,TRBJ2-6,TRBV30,-,TGTGCCTGGAGTAGTCTAGTTATCCTGACTTTC,CAWSSLVILTF
-,TRBJ2-2,TRBV30,-,TGTGCCTGGAGTTTCCTACCATCAGGCGGGGAGCTGTTTTTT,CAWSFLPSGGELFF
-,TRBJ1-3,TRBV2,TRBD1,TGTGCCAGCAAGGGACAGAGCTCTGGAAACACCATATATTTT,CASKGQSSGNTIYF
-,TRBJ1-2,TRBV5-1,-,TGCGCCAGCAGCTTGGACGGGAAACAGGGTGATGGCTACACCTTC,CASSLDGKQGDGYTF
-,TRBJ2-1,TRBV2,-,TGTGCCAGCAGTGAGTTTCGGGGGGCGGGAGAGCAGTTCTTC,CASSEFRGAGEQFF
once,TRBJ2-1,TRBV10-3,-,TGTGCCATCAGTGGAGGGCCCACGTCCGACAATGAGCAGTTCTTC,CAISGGPTSDNEQFF
-,TRBJ1-2,TRBV6-1,TRBD1,TGTGCCAGCAAGGGGACAGGGGGCGACTATGGCTACACCTTC,CASKGTGGDYGYTF
-,TRBJ1-2,TRBV9,-,TGTGCCAGCAGCGTAGACAGGGACTATGGCTACACCTTC,CASSVDRDYGYTF
-,TRBJ2-1,TRBV9,TRBD2,TGTGCCAGCAGCGTAAGGGCGGGGGGGCCTAATGAGCAGTTCTTC,CASSVRAGGPNEQFF
few,TRBJ1-2,TRBV19,TRBD1,TGTGCCAGTAGATCAGGACAGGGAAACTATGGCTACACCTTC,CASRSGQGNYGYTF
-,TRBJ1-3,TRBV4-2,-,TGTGCCAGCAGCCAAGATGCGCCACGGTACACTCCCGGGAGAAACCTTGGAAACACCATATATTTT,CASSQDAPRYTPGRNLGNTIYF
once,TRBJ1-4,TRBV5-1,-,TGCGCCAGCAGCCCTGACAGGTTTAATGAAAAACTGTTTTTT,CASSPDRFNEKLFF
-,TRBJ1-5,TRBV4-1,-,TGCGCCAGCAGCCAAGAGAGCCGCAGCAATCAGCCCCAGCATTTT,CASSQESRSNQPQHF
once,TRBJ1-4,TRBV30,-,TGTGCCTGGAGTTTGGACAGCCAAAAACTGTTTTTT,CAWSLDSQKLFF